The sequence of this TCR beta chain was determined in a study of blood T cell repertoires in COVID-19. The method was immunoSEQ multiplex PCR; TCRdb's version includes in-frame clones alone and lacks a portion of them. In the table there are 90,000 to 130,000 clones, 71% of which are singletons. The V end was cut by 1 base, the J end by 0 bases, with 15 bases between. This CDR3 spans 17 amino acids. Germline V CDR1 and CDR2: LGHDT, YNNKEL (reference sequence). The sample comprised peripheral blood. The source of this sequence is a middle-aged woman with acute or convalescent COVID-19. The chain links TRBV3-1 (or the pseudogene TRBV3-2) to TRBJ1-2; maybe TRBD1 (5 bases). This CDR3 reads CASSQAGGGRPNYGYTF. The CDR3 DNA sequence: TGTGCCAGCAGCCAAGCGGGCGGGGGGAGACCTAACTATGGCTACACCTTC.